The entry that follows covers one T cell receptor (beta chain) sequence. The V and J ends lost 2 bases and 2 bases respectively, with 8 bases between them. Germline-derived CDR1 and CDR2 are SEHNR and FQNEAQ (reference sequence). The CDR3 length is 14 residues. This specimen comes from a study of CD8 T cells in Susac syndrome. Overall study: Patients with Susac syndrome were therapy-naive, on corticosteroids, or on intravenous immunoglobulin alone at blood draw.

CD8+ and CD4+ T cells circulating in blood were sequenced for TCR beta. Through negative isolation, CD4+ and CD8+ T cells were obtained, while TEMRA cells were enriched using FACS. With random hexamers, reverse transcription was performed on about 0.5 to 1 ug of RNA. With immunoSEQ multiplex PCR, TCR beta CDR3 was amplified across 54 Vbeta and 13 Jbeta. TCRdb reanalysed the immunoSEQ multiplex PCR reads using MiXCR and keeps one entry per CDR3 protein. The profile shows about 240,000 distinct CDR3 sequences, around 96% of them singletons. The sequenced sample was CD4+ T cells from PBMCs. This clonotype was sampled from a human donor with Susac syndrome. The V call is TRBV7-9, the J call TRBJ2-3, with D perhaps matching TRBD2 (5 bases). The CDR3 protein is CASSLTRSTDTQYF. The DNA for the CDR3 is TGTGCCAGCAGCTTAACTAGGTCCACAGATACGCAGTATTTT.